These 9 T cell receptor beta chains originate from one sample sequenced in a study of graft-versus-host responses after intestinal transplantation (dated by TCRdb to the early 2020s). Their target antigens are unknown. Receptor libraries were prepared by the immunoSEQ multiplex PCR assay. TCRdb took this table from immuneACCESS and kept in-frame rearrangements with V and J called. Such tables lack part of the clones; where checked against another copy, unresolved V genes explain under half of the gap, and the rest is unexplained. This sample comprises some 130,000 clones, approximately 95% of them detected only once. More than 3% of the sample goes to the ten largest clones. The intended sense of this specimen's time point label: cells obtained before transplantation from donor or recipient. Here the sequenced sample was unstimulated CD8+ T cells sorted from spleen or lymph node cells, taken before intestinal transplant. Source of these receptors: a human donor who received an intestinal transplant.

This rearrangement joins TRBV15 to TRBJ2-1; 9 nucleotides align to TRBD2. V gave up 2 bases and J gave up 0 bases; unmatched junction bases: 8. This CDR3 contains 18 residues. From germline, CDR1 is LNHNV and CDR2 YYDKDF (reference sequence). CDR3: CATSRIRWGLASYNEQFF. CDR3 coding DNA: TGTGCCACCAGCAGAATACGCTGGGGACTAGCCTCCTACAATGAGCAGTTCTTC.

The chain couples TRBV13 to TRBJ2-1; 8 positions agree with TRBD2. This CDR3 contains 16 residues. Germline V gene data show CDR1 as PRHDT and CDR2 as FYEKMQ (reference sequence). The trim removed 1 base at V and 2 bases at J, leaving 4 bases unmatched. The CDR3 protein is CASSLVLAGTYNEQFF. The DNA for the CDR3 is TGTGCCAGCAGCTTAGTGTTAGCGGGGACCTACAATGAGCAGTTCTTC.

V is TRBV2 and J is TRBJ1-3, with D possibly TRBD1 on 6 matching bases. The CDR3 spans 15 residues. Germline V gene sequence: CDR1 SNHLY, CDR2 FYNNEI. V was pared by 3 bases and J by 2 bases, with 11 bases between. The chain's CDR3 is CASSERDTPGNTIYF. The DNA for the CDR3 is TGTGCCAGCAGTGAGCGGGACACCCCTGGAAACACCATATATTTT. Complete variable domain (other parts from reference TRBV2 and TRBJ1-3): EPEVTQTPSHQVTQMGQEVILRCVPISNHLYFYWYRQILGQKVEFLVSFYNNEISEKSEIFDDQFSVERPDGSNFTLKIRSTKLEDSAMYFCASSERDTPGNTIYFGEGSWLTVV.

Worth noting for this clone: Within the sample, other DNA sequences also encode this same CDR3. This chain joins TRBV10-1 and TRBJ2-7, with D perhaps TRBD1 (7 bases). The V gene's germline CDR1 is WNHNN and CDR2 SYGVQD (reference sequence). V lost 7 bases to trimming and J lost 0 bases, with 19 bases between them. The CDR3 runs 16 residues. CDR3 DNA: TGCGCCAGCAAGACGCTGGCGGGACAGTCCTCCTACGAGCAGTACTTC. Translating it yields CASKTLAGQSSYEQYF.

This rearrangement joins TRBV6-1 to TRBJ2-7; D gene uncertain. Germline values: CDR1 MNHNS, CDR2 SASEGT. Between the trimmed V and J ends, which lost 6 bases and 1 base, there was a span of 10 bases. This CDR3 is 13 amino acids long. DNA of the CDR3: TGTGCCAGCAGCCTAGGGTCTTCCTACGAGCAGTACTTC. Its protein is CASSLGSSYEQYF.

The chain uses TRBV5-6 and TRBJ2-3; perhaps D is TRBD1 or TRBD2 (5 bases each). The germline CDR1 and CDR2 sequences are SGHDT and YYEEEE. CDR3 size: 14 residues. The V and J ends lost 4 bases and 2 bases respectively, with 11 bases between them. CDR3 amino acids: CASSGTRATDTQYF. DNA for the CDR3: TGTGCCAGCAGCGGGACGAGGGCCACAGATACGCAGTATTTT. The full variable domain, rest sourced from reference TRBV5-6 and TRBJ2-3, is DAGVTQSPTHLIKTRGQQVTLRCSPKSGHDTVSWYQQALGQGPQFIFQYYEEEERQRGNFPDRFSGHQFPNYSSELNVNALLLGDSALYLCASSGTRATDTQYFGPGTRLTVL.

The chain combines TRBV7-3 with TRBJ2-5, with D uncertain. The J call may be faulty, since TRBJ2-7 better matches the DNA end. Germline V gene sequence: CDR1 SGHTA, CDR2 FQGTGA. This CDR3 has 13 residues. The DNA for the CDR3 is TGTGCCAGCAGCTCTCCCAGCTCCTACGAGCAGTACTTC. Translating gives CASSSPSSYEQYF.

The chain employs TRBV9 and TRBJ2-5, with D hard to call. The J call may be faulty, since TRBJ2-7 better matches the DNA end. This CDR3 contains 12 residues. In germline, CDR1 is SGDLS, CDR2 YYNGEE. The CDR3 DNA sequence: TGTGCCAGCAGCGGACCTGCCCACGAGCAGTACTTC. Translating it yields CASSGPAHEQYF.

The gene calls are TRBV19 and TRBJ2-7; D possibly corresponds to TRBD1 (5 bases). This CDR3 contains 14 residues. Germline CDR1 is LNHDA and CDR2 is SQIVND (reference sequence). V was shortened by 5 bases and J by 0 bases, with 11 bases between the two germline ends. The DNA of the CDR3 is TGTGCCAGTAGTGGGCAGGGAAGCTCCTACGAGCAGTACTTC. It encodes CASSGQGSSYEQYF.